The source of this TCR beta chain is a study of T cell repertoires in cytomegalovirus infection. As for the study in general: CMV epitopes used comprised recently identified HLA-C-restricted ones and well-studied HLA-B-restricted ones. Study results and limitations: What dominated the ex vivo response were HLA-C-restricted CMV-specific TCR beta clonotypes.

This CDR3 is 16 amino acids long. Germline-derived CDR1 and CDR2 are SNHLY and FYNNEI. J was trimmed by 1 base and V by 6 bases; bases with no gene match: 6. As for this clonotype: Its antigen remains unknown.

TCRdb reprocessed the reads with MiXCR, giving one entry per CDR3 protein. The table has about 920,000 distinct CDR3 sequences, roughly 30% seen once; the top ten hold roughly 12%. The V gene is TRBV2, the J gene TRBJ2-1, with 10 bases matching TRBD2. The sequence was collected from a human donor in good health (CMV status not recorded). Some clones in this sample may be carry-over from other donors' samples. Sequencing used cultured CD8+ T cells from PBMCs, obtained from culture after CMV antigen stimulation. The CDR3 DNA reads TGTGCCAGCAGGATTACTAGCGGGGAATCCTACAATGAGCAGTTCTTC. The encoded protein is CASRITSGESYNEQFF.